The source of this TCR beta chain is a study of OX40 agonist ivuxolimab in advanced cancers. Study context: Patients were given ivuxolimab, an antibody that agonizes OX40 (CD134). One hepatocellular carcinoma and a couple of cutaneous melanoma patients partially responded. Points from the study as a whole: The average count of expanded clones was higher among CD8+ T cells than among CD4+.

Sequencing used immunoSEQ multiplex PCR; TCRdb keeps in-frame clones, though not all of them. The profile shows tens of thousands of clones, over 90% of them singletons. In the case of this clone: What it binds is unknown.

Here the sequenced sample was CD4+ or CD8+ T cells sorted from blood, taken in a trial of the OX40 agonist ivuxolimab. The receptor comes from an adult with an advanced solid tumor such as melanoma, head and neck, liver or kidney cancer.

The CDR3 spells CASSATTGLNTEAFF. The CDR3, as DNA: TGTGCCAGCAGCGCGACGACAGGACTGAACACTGAAGCTTTCTTT. The chain uses TRBV4-2 and TRBJ1-1, with D possibly being TRBD1 (6 bases). This CDR3 has 15 residues. Germline values: CDR1 LGHNA, CDR2 YNFKEQ. Trimming shortened V by 5 bases and J by 0 bases, and 13 bases separated the two germline ends.